This passage covers 25 T cell receptor beta chains from one sample sequenced in a study of cytomegalovirus exposure and HLA in healthy donors. 60 Vbeta and 13 Jbeta primers were used in PCR. The table came from immunoSEQ multiplex PCR; TCRdb's copy has only in-frame clones and leaves some out. There are fewer than 80,000 clones in the sample; roughly 75% occur only once, and roughly 5.3% lies in the top ten. Sequenced input: PBMCs. The receptors were sampled from a woman under 40 in good health and CMV-seronegative.

Points on this clone: The junction and the germline gene differ at one end; a read error may be behind it. The rearrangement links TRBV7-9 to TRBJ2-5; maybe TRBD2 (5 bases). The CDR3 is 16 residues long. Germline-derived CDR1 and CDR2 are SEHNR and FQNEAQ (reference sequence). The CDR3: CSSSSAGSALQETQYF. CDR3 DNA sequence: TGTTCCAGCAGCTCCGCGGGTAGCGCCCTCCAAGAGACCCAGTACTTC.

The chain is built from TRBV2 and TRBJ2-1; D possibly corresponds to TRBD2 (6 bases). Trimming pared 7 bases from V and 6 bases from J, leaving 22 bases between. Germline V gives CDR1 SNHLY, CDR2 FYNNEI. The length of the CDR3 is 16 residues. For the CDR3, the DNA is TGTGCCAGCAATCGTAGCCCAGGACTACGCGGCAATGAGCAGTTCTTC. Its translation: CASNRSPGLRGNEQFF.

This clone has a handful of counts. This rearrangement joins TRBV4-2 to TRBJ2-1; a possible D gene is TRBD2 (5 bases). The CDR3 covers 15 residues. Trimming stripped 1 base from V and 4 bases from J, with 11 bases between. CDR1 is LGHNA, CDR2 YNFKEQ, per germline. CDR3 residues: CASSQGPRGYNEQFF. The CDR3 nucleotides are TGTGCCAGCAGCCAAGGCCCCCGAGGGTACAATGAGCAGTTCTTC.

This chain uses TRBV7-2 with TRBJ2-5; 11 bases are a match to TRBD2. The ends lost 2 bases at V and 5 bases at J; junction bases unmatched: 4. In germline, CDR1 is SGHTA, CDR2 FQGNSA. The CDR3 is 15 residues long. CDR3 amino acids: CASSLRLAGMETQYF. Here the CDR3 DNA reads TGTGCCAGCAGCTTAAGACTAGCGGGGATGGAGACCCAGTACTTC.

For this clone: Distinct nucleotide sequences in the sample also encode this CDR3. The V gene is TRBV7-9, the J gene TRBJ1-4; 8 nucleotides match TRBD1. The V segment lost 6 bases and the J segment 4 bases; nucleotides outside the gene matches: 7. The CDR3 has 15 residues. CDR1 is SEHNR and CDR2 is FQNEAQ in the germline V gene (reference sequence). The CDR3 DNA is TGTGCCAGCAGTCTTAGGACAGGGAGTAATGAAAAACTGTTTTTT. Amino acid sequence: CASSLRTGSNEKLFF.

In nucleotides, the CDR3 is TGCAGCGTCTCGTGGGGAGGGTACGAGCAGTACTTC. Translating gives CSVSWGGYEQYF. This chain uses TRBV29-1 with TRBJ2-7, with TRBD2 matching over 7 bases. The junction had 6 bases not matched to a gene; V was cut back by 6 bases and J by 4 bases. This CDR3 region has 12 residues. Per germline, CDR1 SQVTM and CDR2 ANQGSEA.

The V call is TRBV5-1, the J call TRBJ2-3; TRBD1 aligns across 10 bases. CDR3 length equals 16 residues. V gave up 4 bases and J gave up 3 bases; unmatched junction bases: 8. Germline V gene data show CDR1 as SGHRS and CDR2 as YFSETQ. CDR3 bases: TGCGCCAGCAGCCGAGCCCGGGACAGGGGAACAGATACGCAGTATTTT. This translates into CASSRARDRGTDTQYF.

The chain carries TRBV11-3 and TRBJ2-2; 11 bases line up with TRBD2. The germline V gene has CDR1 SGHNT and CDR2 YENEEA. This CDR3 region has 17 residues. Losses at the gene ends were 0 bases for V and 3 bases for J; bases not matched to a gene: 3. Here the CDR3 DNA reads TGTGCCAGCAGCTTAGATCAACTAGCGGGAGACACCGGGGAGCTGTTTTTT. This sequence encodes CASSLDQLAGDTGELFF.

This chain connects TRBV7-3 to TRBJ2-1; 10 bases agree with TRBD2. Germline V gives CDR1 SGHTA, CDR2 FQGTGA. The CDR3 sequence is 14 residues long. With 7 bases clipped from V and 5 bases from J, the junction kept 5 bases outside the gene matches. DNA of the CDR3: TGTGCCAGCACTCTTCTAGCGGGAGACAATGAGCAGTTCTTC. It codes for CASTLLAGDNEQFF.

The genes are TRBV29-1 and TRBJ1-2; D may be TRBD1 (5 bases). From germline, CDR1 is SQVTM and CDR2 ANQGSEA. The CDR3 contains 13 residues. Trimming took off 6 bases at V and 7 bases at J, with 18 bases between the two ends. The CDR3 coding sequence is TGCAGCGTCGACGGGACTGCCATTCCTGGCTACACCTTC. Amino acid sequence: CSVDGTAIPGYTF.

The genes are TRBV13 and TRBJ1-4; 7 nucleotides align to TRBD1. The CDR3 length is 14 residues. Unmatched junction bases numbered 6, after V lost 5 bases and J lost 6 bases. CDR1 is PRHDT and CDR2 is FYEKMQ in the germline V gene (reference sequence). The CDR3 nucleotides read TGTGCCAGCAGCGAAAAGGGGGCTTATGAAAAACTGTTTTTT. As protein: CASSEKGAYEKLFF.

V is TRBV5-4 and J is TRBJ2-1; no clear D gene. The V gene's germline CDR1 is SGHNT and CDR2 YYREEE (reference sequence). V was cut by 5 bases and J by 5 bases, with 11 bases left in between. There are 13 residues in the CDR3. Here the CDR3 DNA reads TGTGCCAGCAGTGACGACTTCAACAATGAGCAGTTCTTC. This sequence encodes CASSDDFNNEQFF.

The gene calls are TRBV5-4 and TRBJ1-3, with D unclear. The V and J ends lost 0 bases and 0 bases respectively, with 7 bases between them. The CDR3 contains 15 residues. Germline V gene data show CDR1 as SGHNT and CDR2 as YYREEE (reference sequence). The DNA for the CDR3 is TGTGCCAGCAGCTTGGACTTCGGCTCTGGAAACACCATATATTTT. This sequence encodes CASSLDFGSGNTIYF.

The chain couples TRBV5-4 to TRBJ2-1, with 7 nucleotides matching TRBD2. V shed 0 bases and J 4 bases; nucleotides not matched to a gene: 7. CDR1 and CDR2 from the germline V gene are SGHNT and YYREEE (reference sequence). This CDR3 comprises 16 residues. The CDR3 bases are TGTGCCAGCAGCTTGGAAGCTAGCGGTATATACAATGAGCAGTTCTTC. Residues: CASSLEASGIYNEQFF.

The chain couples TRBV5-4 to TRBJ2-5; D is ambiguous. The CDR3 consists of 13 residues. V lost 3 bases and J lost 1, with 7 bases in between. In germline, CDR1 is SGHNT, CDR2 YYREEE (reference sequence). The CDR3 loop is CASSSPPQETQYF. CDR3 coding DNA: TGTGCCAGCAGCTCCCCTCCCCAAGAGACCCAGTACTTC. Filled out from reference TRBV5-4 and TRBJ2-5, the complete variable domain reads ETGVTQSPTHLIKTRGQQVTLRCSSQSGHNTVSWYQQALGQGPQFIFQYYREEENGRGNFPPRFSGLQFPNYSSELNVNALELDDSALYLCASSSPPQETQYFGPGTRLLVL.

This chain connects TRBV27 to TRBJ2-1; D is perhaps TRBD1 (6 bases). Germline lookup yields CDR1 MNHEY and CDR2 SMNVEV (reference sequence). The CDR3 totals 15 residues. Between the trimmed V and J ends, which lost 3 bases and 3 bases, there was a span of 12 bases. The CDR3 reads CASSFRGTLYNEQFF. The CDR3 bases are TGTGCCAGCAGTTTTAGGGGGACACTCTACAATGAGCAGTTCTTC.

V usage is TRBV5-4 and J usage is TRBJ2-5; 8 bases align to TRBD2. TRBJ2-7 explains the end of the DNA better; the J call may be wrong. The germline V gene encodes CDR1 SGHNT and CDR2 YYREEE (reference sequence). The CDR3 loop spans 14 amino acids. CDR3 amino acids: CASGSGTSPYEQYF. As DNA, the CDR3 is TGTGCCAGCGGGTCTGGGACTAGTCCGTACGAGCAGTACTTC.

V and J are TRBV29-1 and TRBJ1-1; D remains ambiguous. The CDR3 has 14 amino acids. With 6 bases removed from V and 1 base from J, the gap between germline ends came to 15 bases. Germline CDR1 SQVTM, CDR2 ANQGSEA. Here the CDR3 reads CSVEHLPPNTEAFF. The CDR3, as DNA: TGCAGCGTCGAACACTTACCTCCGAACACTGAAGCTTTCTTT.

This rearrangement joins TRBV30 to TRBJ2-1, with 11 positions matching TRBD2. Unmatched junction bases numbered 11, after V lost 3 bases and J lost 7 bases. The CDR3 spans 16 residues. Germline loops: CDR1 GTSNPN, CDR2 SVGIG (reference sequence). The CDR3 sequence: CAWSSGASGRWNEQFF. The CDR3 region has the DNA TGTGCCTGGAGCTCCGGGGCTAGCGGGAGGTGGAATGAGCAGTTCTTC.

This clone was seen a handful of times. The chain couples TRBV7-3 to TRBJ2-2, with TRBD1 identical over 8 bases. J gave up 3 bases and V 2 bases, and 2 bases lay outside the gene matches. CDR1 SGHTA and CDR2 FQGTGA come from the germline V gene. There are 15 residues in the CDR3. The CDR3 sequence is CASSLGTGYTGELFF. The CDR3 DNA reads TGTGCCAGCAGCTTAGGGACAGGCTACACCGGGGAGCTGTTTTTT.

The rearrangement joins TRBV5-1 to TRBJ2-5; 8 nucleotides agree with TRBD1. This CDR3 region has 15 residues. Germline V CDR1 and CDR2: SGHRS, YFSETQ. V shed 0 bases, J shed 3 bases, and the junction held 4 bases outside the gene matches. Written as DNA, the CDR3 is TGCGCCAGCAGCTTGGACGAGACAGGGGAAGAGACCCAGTACTTC. Encoded protein: CASSLDETGEETQYF.

The chain links TRBV7-3 to TRBJ2-1; D gene uncertain. Germline lookup yields CDR1 SGHTA and CDR2 FQGTGA. The CDR3 loop spans 13 amino acids. Trimming took 1 base from V and 5 from J, leaving 6 bases between them. The CDR3 sequence is CASSLRLHNEQFF. CDR3 bases: TGTGCCAGCAGCTTAAGACTTCACAATGAGCAGTTCTTC.

V is TRBV14 and J is TRBJ1-1, with no clear D. The CDR3 runs 13 residues. Trimming pared 2 bases from V and 0 bases from J, leaving 4 bases between. Germline V gene lookup returns CDR1 SGHDN and CDR2 FVKESK. The CDR3 is CASSQFMNTEAFF. In nucleotides, the CDR3 is TGTGCCAGCAGCCAATTTATGAACACTGAAGCTTTCTTT.

The chain has TRBV2 and TRBJ2-1; D is unresolved. The CDR3 sequence is 15 residues long. The V end was cut by 0 bases, the J end by 9 bases, with 15 bases between. CDR1 and CDR2 (germline): SNHLY, FYNNEI. CDR3 bases: TGTGCCAGCAGTGAAGCGCTTCCTGGCGGCCCTGAGCAGTTCTTC. Translated, it gives CASSEALPGGPEQFF.

The chain combines TRBV4-2 with TRBJ2-3; D is possibly TRBD2 (5 bases). CDR1 is LGHNA, CDR2 YNFKEQ, per germline. Trimming left V 0 bases short and J 2 bases short, with 9 bases between. The CDR3 length is 15 residues. The CDR3: CASSQERRPTDTQYF. CDR3 coding DNA: TGTGCCAGCAGCCAAGAGAGGAGGCCCACAGATACGCAGTATTTT.